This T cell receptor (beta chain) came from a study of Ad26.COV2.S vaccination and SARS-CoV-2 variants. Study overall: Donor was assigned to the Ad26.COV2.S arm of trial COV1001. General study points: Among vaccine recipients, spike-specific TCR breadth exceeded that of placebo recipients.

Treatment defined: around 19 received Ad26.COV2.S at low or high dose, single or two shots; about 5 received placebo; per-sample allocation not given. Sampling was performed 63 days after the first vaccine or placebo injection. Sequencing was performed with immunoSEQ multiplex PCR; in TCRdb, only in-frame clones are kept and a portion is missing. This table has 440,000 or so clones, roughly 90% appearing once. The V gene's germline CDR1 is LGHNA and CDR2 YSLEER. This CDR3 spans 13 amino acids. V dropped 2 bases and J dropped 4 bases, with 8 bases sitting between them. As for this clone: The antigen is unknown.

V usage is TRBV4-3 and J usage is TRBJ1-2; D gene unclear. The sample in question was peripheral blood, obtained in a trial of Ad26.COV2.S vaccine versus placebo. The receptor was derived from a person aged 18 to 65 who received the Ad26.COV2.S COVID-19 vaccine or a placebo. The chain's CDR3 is CASSQSGFYGYTF. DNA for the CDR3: TGCGCCAGCAGCCAAAGTGGTTTCTATGGCTACACCTTC.